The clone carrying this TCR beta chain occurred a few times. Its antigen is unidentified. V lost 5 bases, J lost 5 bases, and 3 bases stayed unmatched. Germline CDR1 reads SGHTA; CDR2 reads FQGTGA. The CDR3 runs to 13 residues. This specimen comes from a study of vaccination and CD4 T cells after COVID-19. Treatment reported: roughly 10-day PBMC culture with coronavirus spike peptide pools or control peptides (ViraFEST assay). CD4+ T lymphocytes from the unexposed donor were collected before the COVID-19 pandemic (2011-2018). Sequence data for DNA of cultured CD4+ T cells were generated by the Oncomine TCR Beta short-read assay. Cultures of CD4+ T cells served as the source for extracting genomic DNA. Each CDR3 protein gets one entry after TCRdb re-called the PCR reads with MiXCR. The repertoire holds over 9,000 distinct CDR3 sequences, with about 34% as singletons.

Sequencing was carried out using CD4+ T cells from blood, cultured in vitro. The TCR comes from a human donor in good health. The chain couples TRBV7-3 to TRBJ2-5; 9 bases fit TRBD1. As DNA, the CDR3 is TGTGCCAGCAGCCCCGGGACAGGGGAGACCCAGTACTTC. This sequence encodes CASSPGTGETQYF.